This T cell receptor beta chain originates from a study of graft-versus-host responses after intestinal transplantation. Study conclusions and caveats: Early after transplant, HvG clones declined as circulating GvH clones peaked.

The V segment lost 4 bases and the J segment 1 base; nucleotides outside the gene matches: 11. The CDR3 has 17 amino acids. From germline, CDR1 is SGDLS and CDR2 YYNGEE. Regarding this clone: The antigen remains unidentified.

Sequencing was performed with immunoSEQ multiplex PCR; in TCRdb, only in-frame clones are kept and a portion is missing. The sample lists approximately 88,000 clones; about 94% were seen once. This sequence was found in a human donor who was the organ donor for an intestinal transplant. The source was unstimulated CD4+ T cells sorted from spleen or lymph node cells, collected before transplant. The chain couples TRBV9 to TRBJ1-1, with TRBD1 matching 9 bases. The CDR3 is CASSQLTGGGGNTEAFF. DNA of the CDR3: TGTGCCAGCAGCCAACTAACAGGGGGCGGAGGGAACACTGAAGCTTTCTTT.